Following are 8 T cell receptor beta chains from one sample sequenced in a study of shared clonotypes between healthy human individuals. Produced via immunoSEQ multiplex PCR; TCRdb's table is partial and in-frame only. The repertoire holds more than 850,000 clones, with approximately 80% as singletons. The sample taken for sequencing was memory CD4+ T cells from PBMCs. The subset here: CD45RA-negative fraction. The receptor set was obtained from a man between 18 and 35 years old in good health. Some clones in this sample may be carry-over from other donors' samples.

In this sample, this clone turned up many times. The CDR3 region is CASSIGRESEQYF. CDR3 DNA: TGTGCCAGTAGTATAGGGCGGGAGAGCGAGCAGTACTTC. The V gene is TRBV19, the J gene TRBJ2-7; TRBD2 matches 7 bases. The V and J ends lost 1 base and 6 bases, in that order; junction bases with no gene match: 3. The CDR3 runs 13 residues. Germline V gives CDR1 LNHDA, CDR2 SQIVND (reference sequence).

The rearrangement joins TRBV7-2 to TRBJ1-5, with 8 bases that match TRBD1. Losses at the gene ends were 4 bases for V and 3 bases for J; bases not matched to a gene: 5. Germline V gene data show CDR1 as SGHTA and CDR2 as FQGNSA. The CDR3 runs to 15 residues. The DNA for the CDR3 is TGTGCCAGCAGCTCACGGACAGGGTCCAATCAGCCCCAGCATTTT. Protein: CASSSRTGSNQPQHF.

CDR3 region: CASSRFAGDGADYYEQYF. The CDR3, as DNA: TGTGCCAGCTCACGCTTTGCGGGAGACGGGGCGGACTACTACGAGCAGTACTTC. The chain links TRBV18 to TRBJ2-7, with TRBD2 matching 7 bases. V shed 4 bases, J shed 3 bases, and the junction held 18 bases outside the gene matches. Looked up from germline, CDR1 is KGHSH and CDR2 is LQKENI. This CDR3 comprises 18 residues.

This chain links TRBV4-3 with TRBJ2-3; D not certain. The V and J ends lost 2 bases and 2 bases respectively, with 8 bases between them. This CDR3 has 14 amino acids. CDR1 and CDR2 (germline): LGHNA, YSLEER. The CDR3 loop is CASSQSDPTDTQYF. In DNA, the CDR3 is TGCGCCAGCAGCCAAAGTGACCCCACAGATACGCAGTATTTT.

The CDR3 is CATRPSPGRTGELFF. CDR3 DNA: TGTGCCACCAGGCCTTCGCCAGGGCGCACCGGGGAGCTGTTTTTT. The chain couples TRBV15 to TRBJ2-2; D might be TRBD1 (5 bases). V gave up 6 bases and J gave up 4 bases, with 15 bases separating them. CDR3 length: 15 amino acids. Germline values: CDR1 LNHNV, CDR2 YYDKDF (reference sequence).

This clone was detected only a few times. The genes are TRBV28 and TRBJ2-3; a possible D gene is TRBD2 (7 bases). CDR1 MDHEN and CDR2 SYDVKM come from the germline V gene. V lost 3 bases and J lost 0, with 10 bases in between. The CDR3 is 15 amino acids. The CDR3: CASSLGGLSTDTQYF. The CDR3 DNA reads as TGTGCCAGCAGTTTGGGGGGGCTTAGCACAGATACGCAGTATTTT.

The rearrangement uses TRBV28 and TRBJ2-3, with TRBD2 identical over 12 bases. Germline values: CDR1 MDHEN, CDR2 SYDVKM. The CDR3 sequence is 16 residues long. The trim removed 6 bases at V and 3 bases at J, leaving 7 bases unmatched. The DNA for the CDR3 is TGTGCCAGCAGCCCGACTAGCGGGAGATTTACAGATACGCAGTATTTT. Translation gives CASSPTSGRFTDTQYF.

The rearrangement joins TRBV27 to TRBJ1-1; D is perhaps TRBD1 (6 bases). This CDR3 comprises 17 residues. V was cut by 1 base and J by 1 base, with 16 bases left in between. In germline, CDR1 is MNHEY, CDR2 SMNVEV (reference sequence). CDR3 nucleotide sequence: TGTGCCAGCAGTTTATGGGGACTTGGGGGGCGGAACACTGAAGCTTTCTTT. Protein: CASSLWGLGGRNTEAFF.